The 21 T cell receptor beta chains presented below share a single source sample, sequenced in a study of beta chain features in type 1 diabetes (dated by TCRdb to between 2018 and 2020). Study-level results and caveats: Type 1 diabetes patients showed a moderate but significant shortening of TCRB CDR3 length in all four CD4+ subsets.

Library preparation was by the immunoSEQ multiplex PCR assay. All of the isolated RNA was reverse transcribed with the High Capacity cDNA Reverse Transcription Kit, so expressed TCRB transcripts were sequenced. This immuneACCESS table, as held by TCRdb, lists in-frame sequences with V and J called but not all clones. Of the missing ones, under half trace to an unresolved V gene in checked studies; the others have no known cause. Within this sample are some 190,000 clones, with under 9.5% of them counted one time only. The ten largest clones add up to approximately 0.5% of the sample. Which antigens these TCRs recognize remains unknown. Sequencing was performed on central memory CD4+ T cells from blood. Receptors originate from a man younger than 30 with type 1 diabetes.

The chain uses TRBV4-2 and TRBJ1-3; maybe TRBD1 (5 bases). Germline assignment: CDR1 LGHNA and CDR2 YNFKEQ. The CDR3 runs to 19 residues. The V end lost 0 bases, the J end lost 0 bases, and 18 bases lay between the germline ends. Here the CDR3 reads CASSQDPGQGPSSGNTIYF. The DNA for the CDR3 is TGTGCCAGCAGCCAAGATCCCGGGCAGGGCCCCTCCTCTGGAAACACCATATATTTT.

This clone turned up a few times. The CDR3 reads CASRPGQGGPGELFF. The CDR3 DNA follows: TGCGCCAGCAGACCAGGACAGGGAGGGCCCGGGGAGCTGTTTTTT. The gene calls are TRBV4-1 and TRBJ2-2; D possibly corresponds to TRBD1 (8 bases). V lost 6 bases and J 6 bases, leaving 17 bases between the germline ends. Germline lookup yields CDR1 MGHRA and CDR2 YSYEKL. This CDR3 contains 15 residues.

Turning to this clone: The sample carries other DNA sequences with the same CDR3. The V call is TRBV4-3, the J call TRBJ1-2; the D gene is possibly TRBD1 (5 bases). Trimming cost V 1 base and J 2 bases, with 11 bases left between them. The CDR3 spans 15 residues. Germline V CDR1 and CDR2: LGHNA, YSLEER. Written as DNA, the CDR3 is TGCGCCAGCAGCCAAGGGGCAGGGAGGAACTATGGCTACACCTTC. Amino acids: CASSQGAGRNYGYTF.

The V and J genes are TRBV28 and TRBJ2-7; possibly TRBD2 for D (6 bases). V gave up 6 bases and J gave up 6 bases, with 21 bases separating them. This CDR3 spans 15 amino acids. The germline CDR1 and CDR2 sequences are MDHEN and SYDVKM. The CDR3 region is CASRGGGQLSLEQYF. The CDR3 DNA sequence: TGTGCCAGCAGGGGAGGCGGTCAGCTTTCCCTCGAGCAGTACTTC. Variable domain in full (rest from reference TRBV28 and TRBJ2-7): DVKVTQSSRYLVKRTGEKVFLECVQDMDHENMFWYRQDPGLGLRLIYFSYDVKMKEKGDIPEGYSVSREKKERFSLILESASTNQTSMYLCASRGGGQLSLEQYFGPGTRLTVT.

This clone was seen only a few times. The chain is built from TRBV5-1 and TRBJ1-2; 9 nucleotides line up with TRBD1. The CDR3 has 16 amino acids. Trimming took 0 bases from V and 4 from J; bases not matched to a gene: 7. In germline, CDR1 is SGHRS, CDR2 YFSETQ. CDR3 DNA sequence: TGCGCCAGCAGCTTGGGCCGGGACAGGGAACGCTATGGCTACACCTTC. Protein sequence: CASSLGRDRERYGYTF.

V usage is TRBV5-6 and J usage is TRBJ2-3, with a weak D call TRBD1 (6 bases). This CDR3 comprises 13 residues. In germline, CDR1 is SGHDT, CDR2 YYEEEE. Trimming pared 0 bases from V and 4 bases from J, leaving 6 bases between. CDR3 amino acids: CASSLDRADTQYF. As DNA, the CDR3 is TGTGCCAGCAGCTTGGACAGGGCAGATACGCAGTATTTT. Based on the CDR3 plus reference TRBV5-6 and TRBJ2-3, the full variable domain is DAGVTQSPTHLIKTRGQQVTLRCSPKSGHDTVSWYQQALGQGPQFIFQYYEEEERQRGNFPDRFSGHQFPNYSSELNVNALLLGDSALYLCASSLDRADTQYFGPGTRLTVL.

The rearrangement uses TRBV30 and TRBJ2-2, with D perhaps TRBD1 (5 bases). CDR3 size: 14 residues. Per germline, CDR1 GTSNPN and CDR2 SVGIG (reference sequence). With 0 bases removed from V and 6 bases from J, the gap between germline ends came to 11 bases. CDR3 protein: CAWSVWQGSGELFF. The CDR3 DNA reads as TGTGCCTGGAGTGTATGGCAGGGCTCCGGGGAGCTGTTTTTT.

The rearrangement joins TRBV11-2 to TRBJ2-4, with TRBD1 identical over 9 bases. Germline CDR1 SGHAT, CDR2 FQNNGV. The CDR3 contains 17 residues. J gave up 3 bases and V 5 bases, and 11 bases lay outside the gene matches. DNA for the CDR3: TGTGCCAGCAGCCTCACAGGGGGCGCTTACGGCAAAAACATTCAGTACTTC. It encodes CASSLTGGAYGKNIQYF.

In its sample, this clone was seen a few times. The same CDR3 is also encoded by other DNA sequences in this sample. This sequence joins TRBV7-2 and TRBJ1-2; 11 nucleotides agree with TRBD1. CDR3 length: 14 amino acids. The V gene end was trimmed by 3 bases and the J gene end by 8 bases; junction bases not matched to a gene: 5. Germline V gene lookup returns CDR1 SGHTA and CDR2 FQGNSA. The CDR3 protein is CASSLDRGQRGYTF. The CDR3 DNA reads as TGTGCCAGCAGCTTGGACAGGGGGCAGAGAGGCTACACCTTC.

This clone showed up just a few times. In nucleotides, the CDR3 is TGTGCCAGTAGTATGGGCAGGGAACGAAATCAGCCCCAGCATTTT. Its translation is CASSMGRERNQPQHF. This chain joins TRBV19 and TRBJ1-5; D might be TRBD1 (5 bases). With 3 bases removed from V and 4 bases from J, the gap between germline ends came to 13 bases. Germline-derived CDR1 and CDR2 are LNHDA and SQIVND (reference sequence). This CDR3 comprises 15 residues.

This clone was detected a few times. As DNA, the CDR3 is TGTGCCAGTAGTAGGTGGCCGCATCAGCCCCAGCATTTT. This sequence encodes CASSRWPHQPQHF. The V and J genes are TRBV19 and TRBJ1-5; D not resolved. The length of the CDR3 is 13 residues. Trimming pared 4 bases from V and 5 bases from J, leaving 9 bases between. CDR1 and CDR2 from the germline V gene are LNHDA and SQIVND (reference sequence).

The genes are TRBV5-1 and TRBJ1-4, with a tentative D call TRBD1 (5 bases). The CDR3 is 15 residues long. CDR1 SGHRS and CDR2 YFSETQ come from the germline V gene. V lost 3 bases, J lost 3 bases, and 12 bases lay in between. This chain's CDR3 is CASSSGGSANEKLFF. The DNA of the CDR3 is TGCGCCAGCAGCTCGGGGGGTTCGGCTAATGAAAAACTGTTTTTT.

This clone was counted a few times. V usage is TRBV6-5 and J usage is TRBJ2-3, with D possibly being TRBD2 (5 bases). The CDR3 consists of 16 residues. The V and J ends lost 0 bases and 8 bases respectively, with 18 bases between them. Looked up from germline, CDR1 is MNHEY and CDR2 is SVGAGI. The CDR3 nucleotides read TGTGCCAGCAGTTACTCCGTAGCCCCGGGATTTGCTACGCAGTATTTT. As protein: CASSYSVAPGFATQYF.

The chain carries TRBV19 and TRBJ2-1, with D maybe TRBD2 (5 bases). Germline CDR1 LNHDA, CDR2 SQIVND (reference sequence). Trimming pared 3 bases from V and 8 bases from J, leaving 17 bases between. This CDR3 region has 15 residues. In nucleotides, the CDR3 is TGTGCCAGTAGTATGTTATATGTTCCGGGGTATGAGCAGTTCTTC. This translates into CASSMLYVPGYEQFF.

The chain has TRBV6-1 and TRBJ1-5, with 7 bases matching TRBD1. There are 14 residues in the CDR3. Unmatched junction bases numbered 3, after V lost 7 bases and J lost 0 bases. Germline values: CDR1 MNHNS, CDR2 SASEGT. The CDR3: CASKGTVSNQPQHF. CDR3 sequence (DNA): TGTGCCAGCAAAGGGACAGTTAGCAATCAGCCCCAGCATTTT.

In this sample, this clone turned up a few times. This chain connects TRBV14 to TRBJ1-4; no clear D. Germline V lookup: CDR1 SGHDN, CDR2 FVKESK. Trimming removed 4 bases from V and 4 bases from J, with 10 bases in between. The CDR3 extends over 14 amino acids. The CDR3 here is CASSRPNSNEKLFF. Written as DNA, the CDR3 is TGTGCCAGCAGCCGCCCGAACAGTAATGAAAAACTGTTTTTT.

This clone was detected only a few times. CDR3 amino acids: CASRPPGTRAYEQYF. The CDR3 nucleotides read TGTGCCAGCAGACCACCCGGGACAAGAGCCTACGAGCAGTACTTC. V is TRBV28 and J is TRBJ2-7; D is perhaps TRBD1 (6 bases). Between the trimmed V and J ends, which lost 6 bases and 2 bases, there was a span of 17 bases. The germline V gene encodes CDR1 MDHEN and CDR2 SYDVKM. CDR3 length: 15 residues.

This rearrangement joins TRBV18 to TRBJ2-4; the match to TRBD1 covers 7 bases. This CDR3 comprises 15 residues. After removal of 4 bases from V and 4 bases from J, the junction contained 7 bases not matched to a gene. Germline CDR1 reads KGHSH; CDR2 reads LQKENI. The CDR3 region has the DNA TGTGCCAGCTCACTTGGGACAGACCAGAAAAACATTCAGTACTTC. This translates into CASSLGTDQKNIQYF.

V is TRBV20-1 and J is TRBJ1-5; possibly TRBD1 for D (6 bases). Germline CDR1 reads DFQATT; CDR2 reads SNEGSKA (reference sequence). CDR3 size: 11 residues. The V end was cut by 6 bases, the J end by 5 bases, with 8 bases between. The CDR3 sequence: CSAEGDQPQHF. CDR3 DNA sequence: TGCAGTGCCGAGGGGGATCAGCCCCAGCATTTT.

The chain couples TRBV11-2 to TRBJ2-1, with D perhaps matching TRBD2 (6 bases). The V end was cut by 1 base, the J end by 6 bases, with 10 bases between. The CDR3 contains 14 residues. The germline CDR1 and CDR2 sequences are SGHAT and FQNNGV. The CDR3 here is CASSLGEASNEQFF. Here the CDR3 DNA reads TGTGCCAGCAGCTTAGGGGAGGCCTCCAATGAGCAGTTCTTC.

This chain uses TRBV27 with TRBJ2-3; 8 nucleotides align to TRBD1. The CDR3 is 14 amino acids. The germline gives CDR1 MNHEY, CDR2 SMNVEV (reference sequence). The junction had 8 bases not matched to a gene; V was cut back by 6 bases and J by 6 bases. The CDR3 loop is CASSKFTGGDTQYF. CDR3 in DNA: TGTGCCAGCAGCAAATTCACAGGGGGTGATACGCAGTATTTT.